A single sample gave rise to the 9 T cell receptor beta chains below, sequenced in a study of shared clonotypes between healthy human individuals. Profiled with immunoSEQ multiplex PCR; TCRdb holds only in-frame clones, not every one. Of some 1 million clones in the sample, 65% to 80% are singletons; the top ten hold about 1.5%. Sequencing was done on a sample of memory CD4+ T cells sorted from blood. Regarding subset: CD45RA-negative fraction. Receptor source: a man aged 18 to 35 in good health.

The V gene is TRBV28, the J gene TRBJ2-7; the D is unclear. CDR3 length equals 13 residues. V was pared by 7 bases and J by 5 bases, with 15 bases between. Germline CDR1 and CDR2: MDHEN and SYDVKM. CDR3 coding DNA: TGTGCCAGCACCACTCAGGTAACGGACGAGCAGTACTTC. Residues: CASTTQVTDEQYF.

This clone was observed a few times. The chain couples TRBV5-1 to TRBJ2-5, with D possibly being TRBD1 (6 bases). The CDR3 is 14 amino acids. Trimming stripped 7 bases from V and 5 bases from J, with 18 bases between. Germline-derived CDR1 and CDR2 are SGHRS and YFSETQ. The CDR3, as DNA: TGCGCCAGCCAGAACCAGGGGATTGGTGAGACCCAGTACTTC. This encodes CASQNQGIGETQYF.

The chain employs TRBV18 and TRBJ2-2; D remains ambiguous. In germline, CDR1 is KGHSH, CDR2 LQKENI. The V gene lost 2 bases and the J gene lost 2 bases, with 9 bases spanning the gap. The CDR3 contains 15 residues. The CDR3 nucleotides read TGTGCCAGCTCACCAACCTACAGCAACACCGGGGAGCTGTTTTTT. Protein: CASSPTYSNTGELFF.

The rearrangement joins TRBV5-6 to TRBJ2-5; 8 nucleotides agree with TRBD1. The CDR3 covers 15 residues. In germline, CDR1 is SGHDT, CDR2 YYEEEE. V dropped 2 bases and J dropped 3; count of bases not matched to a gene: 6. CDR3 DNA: TGTGCCAGCAGCTTTGATACAGGGGGTAAAGAGACCCAGTACTTC. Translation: CASSFDTGGKETQYF.

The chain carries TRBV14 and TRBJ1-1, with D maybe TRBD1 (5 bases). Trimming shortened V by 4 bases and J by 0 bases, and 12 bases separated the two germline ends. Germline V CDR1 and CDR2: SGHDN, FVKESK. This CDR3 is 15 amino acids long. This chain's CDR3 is CASSPYMGVNTEAFF. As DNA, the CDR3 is TGTGCCAGCAGCCCCTATATGGGGGTGAACACTGAAGCTTTCTTT.

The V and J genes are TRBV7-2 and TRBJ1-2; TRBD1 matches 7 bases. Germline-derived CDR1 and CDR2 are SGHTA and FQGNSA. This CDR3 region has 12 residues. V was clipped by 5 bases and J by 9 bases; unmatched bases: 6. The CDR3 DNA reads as TGTGCCAGCAGCGCCAGGGGGTTTCGCTACACCTTC. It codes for CASSARGFRYTF.

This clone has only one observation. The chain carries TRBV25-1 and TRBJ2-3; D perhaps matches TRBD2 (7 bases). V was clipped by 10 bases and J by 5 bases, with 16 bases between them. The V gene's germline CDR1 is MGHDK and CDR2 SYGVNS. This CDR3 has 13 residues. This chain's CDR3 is CATRGAGLDTQYF. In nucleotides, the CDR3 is TGTGCCACCCGGGGGGCTGGGTTAGATACGCAGTATTTT.

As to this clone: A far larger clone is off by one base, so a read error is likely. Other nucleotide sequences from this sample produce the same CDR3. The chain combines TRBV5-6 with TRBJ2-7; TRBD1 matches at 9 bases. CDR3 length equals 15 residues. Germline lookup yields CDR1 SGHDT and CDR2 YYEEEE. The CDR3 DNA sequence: TGTGCCAGCAGCTTGGCCGGACAGGGGAGGAACGAGCAGTACTTT. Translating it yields CASSLAGQGRNEQYF.

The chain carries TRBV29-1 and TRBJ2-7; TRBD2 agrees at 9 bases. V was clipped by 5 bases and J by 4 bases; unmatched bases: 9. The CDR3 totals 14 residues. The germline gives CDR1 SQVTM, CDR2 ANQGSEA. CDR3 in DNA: TGCAGCGTTACGCTAGCGGGAAAGGGGTACGAGCAGTACTTC. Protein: CSVTLAGKGYEQYF.